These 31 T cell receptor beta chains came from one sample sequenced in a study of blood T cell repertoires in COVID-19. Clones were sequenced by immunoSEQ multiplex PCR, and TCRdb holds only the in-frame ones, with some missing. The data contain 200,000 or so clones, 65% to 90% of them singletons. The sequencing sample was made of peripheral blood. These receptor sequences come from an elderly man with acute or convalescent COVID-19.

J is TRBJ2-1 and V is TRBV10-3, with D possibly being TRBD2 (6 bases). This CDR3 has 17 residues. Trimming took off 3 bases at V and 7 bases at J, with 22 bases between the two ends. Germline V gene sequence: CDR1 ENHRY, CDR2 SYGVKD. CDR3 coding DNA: TGTGCCATCAGTGAATCGATAAGGCGGGAAGGGGTAAATGAGCAGTTCTTC. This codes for CAISESIRREGVNEQFF.

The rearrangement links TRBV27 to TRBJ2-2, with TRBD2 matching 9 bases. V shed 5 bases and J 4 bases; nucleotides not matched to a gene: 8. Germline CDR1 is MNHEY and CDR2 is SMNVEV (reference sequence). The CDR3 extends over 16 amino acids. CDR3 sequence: CASSEAGGISTGELFF. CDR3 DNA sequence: TGTGCCAGCAGTGAAGCGGGAGGTATTAGCACCGGGGAGCTGTTTTTT.

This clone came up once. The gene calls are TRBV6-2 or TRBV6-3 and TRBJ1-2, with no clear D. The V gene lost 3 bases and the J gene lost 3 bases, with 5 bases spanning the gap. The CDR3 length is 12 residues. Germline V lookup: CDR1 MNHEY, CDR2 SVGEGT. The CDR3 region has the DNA TGTGCCAGCAGTTATCCAGACTATGGCTACACCTTC. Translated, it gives CASSYPDYGYTF.

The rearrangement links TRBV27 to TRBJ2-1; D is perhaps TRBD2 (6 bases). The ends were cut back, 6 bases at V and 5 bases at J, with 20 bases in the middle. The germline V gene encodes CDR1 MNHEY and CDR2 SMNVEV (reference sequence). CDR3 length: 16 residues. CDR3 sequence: CASRPGDLGVDNEQFF. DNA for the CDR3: TGTGCCAGCAGACCGGGGGACTTGGGGGTTGACAATGAGCAGTTCTTC.

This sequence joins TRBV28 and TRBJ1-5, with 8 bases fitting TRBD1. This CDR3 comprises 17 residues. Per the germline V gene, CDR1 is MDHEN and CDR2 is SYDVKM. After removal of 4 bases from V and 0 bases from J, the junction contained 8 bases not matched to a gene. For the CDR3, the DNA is TGTGCCAGCAGTTCAGGGGGCTCCTGGTATAGCAATCAGCCCCAGCATTTT. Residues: CASSSGGSWYSNQPQHF.

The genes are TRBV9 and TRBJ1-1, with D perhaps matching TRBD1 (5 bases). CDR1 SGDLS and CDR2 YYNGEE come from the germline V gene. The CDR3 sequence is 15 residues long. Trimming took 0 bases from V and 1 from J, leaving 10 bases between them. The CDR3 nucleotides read TGTGCCAGCAGCGTAGGGACAACCGCGAACACTGAAGCTTTCTTT. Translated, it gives CASSVGTTANTEAFF.

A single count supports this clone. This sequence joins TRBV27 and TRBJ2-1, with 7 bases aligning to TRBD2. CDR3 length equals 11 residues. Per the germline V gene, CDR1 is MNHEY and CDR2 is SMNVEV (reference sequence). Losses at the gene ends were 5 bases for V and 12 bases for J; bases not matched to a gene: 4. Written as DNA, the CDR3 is TGTGCCAGCAGTAGCGGGATGAGGCAGTTCTTC. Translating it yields CASSSGMRQFF.

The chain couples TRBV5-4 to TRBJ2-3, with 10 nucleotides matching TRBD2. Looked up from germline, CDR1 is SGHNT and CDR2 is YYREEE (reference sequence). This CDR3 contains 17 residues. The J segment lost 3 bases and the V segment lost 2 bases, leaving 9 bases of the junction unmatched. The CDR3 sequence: CASSFQASTSGTDTQYF. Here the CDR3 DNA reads TGTGCCAGCAGCTTCCAGGCATCGACTAGCGGGACAGATACGCAGTATTTT.

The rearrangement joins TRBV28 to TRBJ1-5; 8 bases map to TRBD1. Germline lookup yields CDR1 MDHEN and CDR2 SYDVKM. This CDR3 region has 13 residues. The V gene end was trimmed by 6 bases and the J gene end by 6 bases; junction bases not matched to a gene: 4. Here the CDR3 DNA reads TGTGCCAGCAGGACAGGGGCGGGTCAGCCCCAGCATTTT. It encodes CASRTGAGQPQHF.

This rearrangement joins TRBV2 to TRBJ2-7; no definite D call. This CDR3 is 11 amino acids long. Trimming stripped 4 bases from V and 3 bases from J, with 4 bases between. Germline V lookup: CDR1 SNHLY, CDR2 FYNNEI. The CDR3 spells CASSVHYEQYV. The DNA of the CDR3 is TGTGCCAGCAGTGTTCACTACGAGCAGTACGTC.

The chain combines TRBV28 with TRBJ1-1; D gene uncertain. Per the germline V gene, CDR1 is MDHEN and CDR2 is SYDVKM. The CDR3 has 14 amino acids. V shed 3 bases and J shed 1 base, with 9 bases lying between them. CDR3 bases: TGTGCCAGCAGTTTGAGATCCGGGAACACTGAAGCTTTCTTT. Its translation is CASSLRSGNTEAFF. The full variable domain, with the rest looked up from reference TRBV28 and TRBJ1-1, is DVKVTQSSRYLVKRTGEKVFLECVQDMDHENMFWYRQDPGLGLRLIYFSYDVKMKEKGDIPEGYSVSREKKERFSLILESASTNQTSMYLCASSLRSGNTEAFFGQGTRLTVV.

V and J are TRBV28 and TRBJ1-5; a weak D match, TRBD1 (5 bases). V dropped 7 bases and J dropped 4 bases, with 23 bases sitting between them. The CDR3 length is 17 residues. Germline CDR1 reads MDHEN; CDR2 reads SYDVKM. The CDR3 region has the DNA TGTGCCAGCACCCTCGGGGGGACGTTGGGCCGTAATCAGCCCCAGCATTTT. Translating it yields CASTLGGTLGRNQPQHF.

Written as DNA, the CDR3 is TGTGCCAGCGTCCGACAGGATCTTAACTATGGCTACACCTTC. Translation: CASVRQDLNYGYTF. The rearrangement joins TRBV5-6 to TRBJ1-2; possible D gene TRBD1, 6 bases. Germline CDR1 and CDR2: SGHDT and YYEEEE. The ends were cut back, 7 bases at V and 1 base at J, with 14 bases in the middle. The length of the CDR3 is 14 residues.

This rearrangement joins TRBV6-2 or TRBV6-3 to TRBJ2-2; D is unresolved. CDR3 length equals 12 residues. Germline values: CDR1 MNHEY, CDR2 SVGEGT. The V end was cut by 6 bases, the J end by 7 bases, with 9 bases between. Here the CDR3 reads CASSRHGGELFF. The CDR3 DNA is TGTGCCAGCAGCCGACATGGCGGGGAGCTGTTTTTT.

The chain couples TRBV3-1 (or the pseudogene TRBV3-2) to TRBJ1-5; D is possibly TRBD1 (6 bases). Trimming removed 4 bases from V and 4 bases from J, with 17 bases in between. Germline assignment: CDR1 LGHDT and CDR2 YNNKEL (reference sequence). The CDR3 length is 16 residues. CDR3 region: CASSPSDRQVNQPQHF. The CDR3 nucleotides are TGTGCCAGCAGCCCATCAGACCGACAGGTGAATCAGCCCCAGCATTTT.

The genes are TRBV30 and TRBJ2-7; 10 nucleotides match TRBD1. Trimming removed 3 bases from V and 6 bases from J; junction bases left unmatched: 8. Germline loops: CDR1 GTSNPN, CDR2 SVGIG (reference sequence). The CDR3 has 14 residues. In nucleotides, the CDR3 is TGTGCCTGGAGGGGGGGGACAGGGGTCTTCGAGCAGTACTTC. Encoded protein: CAWRGGTGVFEQYF.

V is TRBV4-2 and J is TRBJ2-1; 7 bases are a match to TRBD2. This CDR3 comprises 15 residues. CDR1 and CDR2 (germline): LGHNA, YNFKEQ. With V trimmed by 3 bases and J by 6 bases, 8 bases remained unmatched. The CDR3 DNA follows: TGTGCCAGCAGCCAGTCTAGCGGAGCTACCAATGAGCAGTTCTTC. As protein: CASSQSSGATNEQFF.

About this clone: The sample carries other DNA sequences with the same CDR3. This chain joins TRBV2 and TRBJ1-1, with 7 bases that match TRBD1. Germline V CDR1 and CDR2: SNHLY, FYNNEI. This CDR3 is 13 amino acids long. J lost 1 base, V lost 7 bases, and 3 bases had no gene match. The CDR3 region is CASTGQANTEAFF. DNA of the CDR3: TGTGCCAGCACCGGACAGGCGAACACTGAAGCTTTCTTT.

The CDR3 spells CASRQRQTGRETQYF. CDR3 coding DNA: TGTGCCAGCAGACAACGCCAGACAGGGAGAGAGACCCAGTACTTC. The V call is TRBV6-5, the J call TRBJ2-5, with 7 bases matching TRBD1. Germline lookup yields CDR1 MNHEY and CDR2 SVGAGI. Trimming took 6 bases from V and 4 from J; bases not matched to a gene: 11. This CDR3 is 15 amino acids long.

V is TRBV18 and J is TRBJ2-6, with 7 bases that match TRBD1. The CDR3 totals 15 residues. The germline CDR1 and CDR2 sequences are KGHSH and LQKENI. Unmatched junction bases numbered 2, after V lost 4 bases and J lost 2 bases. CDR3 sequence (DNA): TGTGCCAGCTCACTCGGGACAGCTGGGGCCAACGTCCTGACTTTC. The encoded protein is CASSLGTAGANVLTF. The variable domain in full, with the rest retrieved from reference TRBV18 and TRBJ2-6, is NAGVMQNPRHLVRRRGQEARLRCSPMKGHSHVYWYRQLPEEGLKFMVYLQKENIIDESGMPKERFSAEFPKEGPSILRIQQVVRGDSAAYFCASSLGTAGANVLTFGAGSRLTVL.

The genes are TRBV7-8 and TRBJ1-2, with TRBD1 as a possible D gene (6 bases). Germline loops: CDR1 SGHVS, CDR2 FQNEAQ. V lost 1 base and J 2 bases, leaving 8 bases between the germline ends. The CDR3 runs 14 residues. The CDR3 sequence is CASSLGQENYGYTF. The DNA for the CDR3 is TGTGCCAGCAGCTTAGGACAGGAGAACTATGGCTACACCTTC.

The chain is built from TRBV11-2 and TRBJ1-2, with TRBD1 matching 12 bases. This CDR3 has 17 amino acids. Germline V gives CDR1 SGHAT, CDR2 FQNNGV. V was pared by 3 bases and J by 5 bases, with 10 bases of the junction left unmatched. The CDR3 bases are TGTGCCAGCAGCTTGCGGAGGGGGACAGGGGGCAATTATGGCTACACCTTC. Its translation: CASSLRRGTGGNYGYTF.

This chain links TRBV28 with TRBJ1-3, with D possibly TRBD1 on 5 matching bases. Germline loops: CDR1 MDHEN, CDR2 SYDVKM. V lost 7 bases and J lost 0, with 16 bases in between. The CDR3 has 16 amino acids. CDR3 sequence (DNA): TGTGCCAGCACCTCCGGGGGTACCTTCTCTGGAAACACCATATATTTT. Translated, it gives CASTSGGTFSGNTIYF.

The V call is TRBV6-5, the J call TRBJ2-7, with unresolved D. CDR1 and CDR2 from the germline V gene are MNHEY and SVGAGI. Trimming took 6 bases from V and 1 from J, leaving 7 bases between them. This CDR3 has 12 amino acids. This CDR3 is CASRSKSYEQYV. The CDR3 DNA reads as TGTGCCAGCAGGTCAAAATCCTACGAGCAGTACGTC.

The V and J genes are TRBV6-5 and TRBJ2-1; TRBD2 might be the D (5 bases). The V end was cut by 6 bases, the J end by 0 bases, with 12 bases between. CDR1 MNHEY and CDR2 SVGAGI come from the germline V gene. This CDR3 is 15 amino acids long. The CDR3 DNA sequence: TGTGCCAGCAGGAGAAGCGGTGGCTCCTACAATGAGCAGTTCTTC. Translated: CASRRSGGSYNEQFF.

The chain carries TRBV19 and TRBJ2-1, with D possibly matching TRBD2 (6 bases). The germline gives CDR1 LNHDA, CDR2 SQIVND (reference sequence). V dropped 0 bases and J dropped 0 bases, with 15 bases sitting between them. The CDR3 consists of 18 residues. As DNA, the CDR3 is TGTGCCAGTAGTATAGATCGGAGGGAAAGAGGCTCCTACAATGAGCAGTTCTTC. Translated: CASSIDRRERGSYNEQFF. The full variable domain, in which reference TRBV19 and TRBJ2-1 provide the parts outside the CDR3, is DGGITQSPKYLFRKEGQNVTLSCEQNLNHDAMYWYRQDPGQGLRLIYYSQIVNDFQKGDIAEGYSVSREKKESFPLTVTSAQKNPTAFYLCASSIDRRERGSYNEQFFGPGTRLTVL.

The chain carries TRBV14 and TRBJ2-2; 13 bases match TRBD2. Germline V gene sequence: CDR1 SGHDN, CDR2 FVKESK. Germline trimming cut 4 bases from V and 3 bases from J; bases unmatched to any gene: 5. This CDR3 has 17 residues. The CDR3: CASSLRTSGSYTGELFF. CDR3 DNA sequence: TGTGCCAGCAGCCTCCGGACTAGCGGGAGTTACACCGGGGAGCTGTTTTTT.

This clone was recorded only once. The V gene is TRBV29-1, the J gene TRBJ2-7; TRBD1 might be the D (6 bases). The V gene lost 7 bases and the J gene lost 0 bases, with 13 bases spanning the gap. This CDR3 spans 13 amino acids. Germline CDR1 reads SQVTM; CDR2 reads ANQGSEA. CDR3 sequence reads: CSARDTGSYEQYV. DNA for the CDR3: TGCAGCGCCCGGGACACCGGCTCCTACGAGCAGTACGTC.

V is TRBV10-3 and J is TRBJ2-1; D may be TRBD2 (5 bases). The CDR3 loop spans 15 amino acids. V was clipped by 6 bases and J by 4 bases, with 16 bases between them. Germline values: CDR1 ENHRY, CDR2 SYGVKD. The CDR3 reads CAISLSGRDYNEQFF. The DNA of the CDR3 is TGTGCCATCAGCTTGAGCGGACGTGATTACAATGAGCAGTTCTTC.

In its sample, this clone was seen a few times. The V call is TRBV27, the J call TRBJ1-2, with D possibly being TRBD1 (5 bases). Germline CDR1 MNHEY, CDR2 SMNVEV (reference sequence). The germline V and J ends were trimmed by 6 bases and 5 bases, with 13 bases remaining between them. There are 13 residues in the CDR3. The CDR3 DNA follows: TGTGCCAGCAGGCAGGGCCATGGGTATGGCTACACCTTC. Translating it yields CASRQGHGYGYTF.

CDR3 residues: CASSSRLVRELFF. The CDR3 bases are TGTGCCAGCAGTTCCCGTTTAGTCAGGGAGCTGTTTTTT. V and J are TRBV12-3 or TRBV12-4 and TRBJ2-2; D remains unclear. Trimming took 4 bases from V and 9 from J, leaving 12 bases between them. The length of the CDR3 is 13 residues.